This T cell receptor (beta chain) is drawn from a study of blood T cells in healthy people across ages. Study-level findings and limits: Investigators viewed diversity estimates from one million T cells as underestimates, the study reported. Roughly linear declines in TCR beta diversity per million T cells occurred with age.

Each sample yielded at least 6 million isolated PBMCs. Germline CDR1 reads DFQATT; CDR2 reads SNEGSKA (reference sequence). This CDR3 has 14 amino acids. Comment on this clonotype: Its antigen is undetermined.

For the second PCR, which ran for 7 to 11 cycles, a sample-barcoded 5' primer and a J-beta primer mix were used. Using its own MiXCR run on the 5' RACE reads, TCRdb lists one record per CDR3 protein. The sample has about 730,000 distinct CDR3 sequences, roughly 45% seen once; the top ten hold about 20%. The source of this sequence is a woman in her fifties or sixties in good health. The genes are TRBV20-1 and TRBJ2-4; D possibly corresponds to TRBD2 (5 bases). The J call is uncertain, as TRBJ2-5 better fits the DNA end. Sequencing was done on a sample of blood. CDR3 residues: CSAMTIGGQETQYF. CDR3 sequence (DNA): TGCAGTGCTATGACTATCGGAGGCCAAGAGACCCAGTACTTC.